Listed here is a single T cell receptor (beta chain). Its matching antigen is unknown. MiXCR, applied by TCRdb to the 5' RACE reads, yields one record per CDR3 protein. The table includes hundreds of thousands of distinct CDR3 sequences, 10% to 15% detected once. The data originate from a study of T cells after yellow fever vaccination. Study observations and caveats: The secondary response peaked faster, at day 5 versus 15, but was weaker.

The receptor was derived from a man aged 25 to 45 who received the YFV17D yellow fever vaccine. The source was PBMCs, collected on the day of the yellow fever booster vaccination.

CDR3: CASSLRTLEDTIYF. CDR3 bases: TGTGCCAGCAGTTTAAGGACGTTGGAGGACACCATATATTTT. The chain recombines TRBV28 with TRBJ1-3, with D unclear. The CDR3 contains 14 residues. Trimming took off 2 bases at V and 8 bases at J, with 13 bases between the two ends. Germline V gene lookup returns CDR1 MDHEN and CDR2 SYDVKM. Full variable domain (rest looked up from reference TRBV28 and TRBJ1-3): DVKVTQSSRYLVKRTGEKVFLECVQDMDHENMFWYRQDPGLGLRLIYFSYDVKMKEKGDIPEGYSVSREKKERFSLILESASTNQTSMYLCASSLRTLEDTIYFGEGSWLTVV.